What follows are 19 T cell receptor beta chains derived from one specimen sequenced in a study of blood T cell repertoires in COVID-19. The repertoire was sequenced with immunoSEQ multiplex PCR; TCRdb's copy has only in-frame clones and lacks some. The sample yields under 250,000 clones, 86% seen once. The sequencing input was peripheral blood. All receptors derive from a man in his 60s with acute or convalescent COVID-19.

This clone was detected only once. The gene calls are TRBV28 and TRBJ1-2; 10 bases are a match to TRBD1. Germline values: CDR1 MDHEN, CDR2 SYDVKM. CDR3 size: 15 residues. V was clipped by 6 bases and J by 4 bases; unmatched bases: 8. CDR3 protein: CASREGTGEIYGYTF. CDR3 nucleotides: TGTGCCAGCAGGGAGGGGACAGGGGAAATCTATGGCTACACCTTC.

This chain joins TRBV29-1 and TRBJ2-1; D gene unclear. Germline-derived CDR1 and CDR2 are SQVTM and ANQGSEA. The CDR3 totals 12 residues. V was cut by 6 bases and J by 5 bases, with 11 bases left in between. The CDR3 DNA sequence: TGCAGCGTAGACCGACTCGACAATGAGCAGTTCTTC. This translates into CSVDRLDNEQFF.

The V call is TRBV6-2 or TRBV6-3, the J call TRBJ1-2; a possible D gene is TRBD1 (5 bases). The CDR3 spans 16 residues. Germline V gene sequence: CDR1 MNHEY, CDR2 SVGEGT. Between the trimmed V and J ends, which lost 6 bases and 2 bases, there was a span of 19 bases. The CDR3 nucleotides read TGTGCCAGCAGCAACACTGGGACCGCGGGAAACTATGGCTACACCTTC. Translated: CASSNTGTAGNYGYTF.

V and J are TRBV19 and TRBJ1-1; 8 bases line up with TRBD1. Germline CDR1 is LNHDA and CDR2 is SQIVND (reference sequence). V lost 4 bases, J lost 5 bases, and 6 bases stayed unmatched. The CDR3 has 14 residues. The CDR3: CASSSPGTGTEAFF. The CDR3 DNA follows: TGTGCCAGTAGTAGCCCCGGGACAGGTACTGAAGCTTTCTTT. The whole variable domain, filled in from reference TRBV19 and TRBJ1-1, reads DGGITQSPKYLFRKEGQNVTLSCEQNLNHDAMYWYRQDPGQGLRLIYYSQIVNDFQKGDIAEGYSVSREKKESFPLTVTSAQKNPTAFYLCASSSPGTGTEAFFGQGTRLTVV.

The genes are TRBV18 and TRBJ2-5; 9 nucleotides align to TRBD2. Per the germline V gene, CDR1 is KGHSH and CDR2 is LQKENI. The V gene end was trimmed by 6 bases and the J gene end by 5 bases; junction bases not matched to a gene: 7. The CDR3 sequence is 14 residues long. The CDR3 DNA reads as TGTGCCAGCTCCCCGGGACTAGCTGGCGAGACCCAGTACTTC. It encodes CASSPGLAGETQYF. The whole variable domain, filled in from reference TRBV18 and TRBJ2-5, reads NAGVMQNPRHLVRRRGQEARLRCSPMKGHSHVYWYRQLPEEGLKFMVYLQKENIIDESGMPKERFSAEFPKEGPSILRIQQVVRGDSAAYFCASSPGLAGETQYFGPGTRLLVL.

The CDR3 DNA follows: TGTGCCAGCAGCAAGACACTTATACCTCTCAATGAGCAGTTCTTC. It is translated as CASSKTLIPLNEQFF. V usage is TRBV11-2 and J usage is TRBJ2-1; no firm D call. The CDR3 spans 15 residues. CDR1 and CDR2 (germline): SGHAT, FQNNGV. V was cut by 5 bases and J by 6 bases, with 17 bases left in between.

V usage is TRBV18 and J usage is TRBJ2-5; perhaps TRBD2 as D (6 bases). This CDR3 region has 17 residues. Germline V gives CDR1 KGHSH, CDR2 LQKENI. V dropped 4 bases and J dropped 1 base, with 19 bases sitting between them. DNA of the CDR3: TGTGCCAGCTCACGAGGAAGGGGTCGGGGGACCCAAGAGACCCAGTACTTC. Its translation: CASSRGRGRGTQETQYF.

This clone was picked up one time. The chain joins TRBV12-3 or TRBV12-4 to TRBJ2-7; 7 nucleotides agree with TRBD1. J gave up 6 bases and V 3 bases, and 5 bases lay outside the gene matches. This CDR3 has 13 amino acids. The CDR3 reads CASSLKGAIEQYF. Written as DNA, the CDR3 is TGTGCCAGCAGTTTGAAGGGGGCCATCGAGCAGTACTTC.

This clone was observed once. The CDR3 protein is CASSELGTGELFF. As DNA, the CDR3 is TGTGCCAGTAGTGAGCTAGGCACCGGGGAGCTGTTTTTT. The chain couples TRBV19 to TRBJ2-2; no clear D gene. Deletions cut 5 bases from V and 4 bases from J, with 8 bases between. CDR1 is LNHDA, CDR2 SQIVND, per germline (reference sequence). The CDR3 sequence is 13 residues long.

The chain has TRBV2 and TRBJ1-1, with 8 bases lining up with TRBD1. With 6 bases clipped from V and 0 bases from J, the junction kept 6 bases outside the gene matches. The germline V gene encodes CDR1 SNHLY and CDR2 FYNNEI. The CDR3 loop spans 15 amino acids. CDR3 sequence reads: CASSGDRGMNTEAFF. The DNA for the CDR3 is TGTGCCAGCAGCGGCGACAGGGGAATGAACACTGAAGCTTTCTTT.

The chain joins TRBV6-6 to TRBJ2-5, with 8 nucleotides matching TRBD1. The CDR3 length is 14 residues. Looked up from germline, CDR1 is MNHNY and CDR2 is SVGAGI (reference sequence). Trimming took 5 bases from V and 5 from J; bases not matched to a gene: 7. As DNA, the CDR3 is TGTGCCAGCAGTCATTTCGGGACAGGCGAGACCCAGTACTTC. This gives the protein CASSHFGTGETQYF.

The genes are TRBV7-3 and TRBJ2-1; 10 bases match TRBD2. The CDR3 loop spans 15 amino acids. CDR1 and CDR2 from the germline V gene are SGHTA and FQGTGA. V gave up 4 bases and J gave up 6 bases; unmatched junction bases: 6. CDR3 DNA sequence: TGTGCCAGCAGCTCCAGTAGCGGGAGGCCCAATGAGCAGTTCTTC. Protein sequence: CASSSSSGRPNEQFF.

This CDR3 is CASSSNLWVAGVEGEQFF. CDR3 nucleotides: TGTGCCAGCAGTTCTAACCTCTGGGTAGCGGGAGTAGAAGGTGAGCAGTTCTTC. This chain connects TRBV6-2 or TRBV6-3 to TRBJ2-1; 9 nucleotides align to TRBD2. This CDR3 is built from 18 residues. With V trimmed by 4 bases and J by 9 bases, 19 bases remained unmatched. CDR1 and CDR2 (germline): MNHEY, SVGEGT.

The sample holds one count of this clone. CDR3 nucleotides: TGTGCCAGCAGTTTACCCCCTAGCGGGAGGGTCGTAATGTACAATGAGCAGTTCTTC. Translated: CASSLPPSGRVVMYNEQFF. The chain uses TRBV28 and TRBJ2-1; 12 bases agree with TRBD2. Germline CDR1 is MDHEN and CDR2 is SYDVKM. V shed 2 bases and J 4 bases; nucleotides not matched to a gene: 12. The CDR3 has 19 amino acids.

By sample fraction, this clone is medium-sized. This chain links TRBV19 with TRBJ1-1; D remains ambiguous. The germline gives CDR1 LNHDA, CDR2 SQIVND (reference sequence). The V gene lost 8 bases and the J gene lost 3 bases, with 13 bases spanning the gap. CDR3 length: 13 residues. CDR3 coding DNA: TGTGCCAGTCACACGGGAGCTCACACTGAAGCTTTCTTT. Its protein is CASHTGAHTEAFF.

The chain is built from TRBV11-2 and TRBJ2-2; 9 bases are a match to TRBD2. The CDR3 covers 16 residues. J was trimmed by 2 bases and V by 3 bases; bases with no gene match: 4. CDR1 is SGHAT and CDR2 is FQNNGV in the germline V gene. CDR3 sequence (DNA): TGTGCCAGCAGCTTCAGACTAGCGGCTAACACCGGGGAGCTGTTTTTT. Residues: CASSFRLAANTGELFF.

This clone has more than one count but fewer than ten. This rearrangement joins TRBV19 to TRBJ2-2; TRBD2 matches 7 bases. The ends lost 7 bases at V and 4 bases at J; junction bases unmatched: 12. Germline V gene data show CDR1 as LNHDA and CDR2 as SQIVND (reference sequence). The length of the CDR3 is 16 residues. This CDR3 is CASKRDGRAGTGELFF. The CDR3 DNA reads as TGTGCCAGTAAGCGGGATGGGCGGGCCGGCACCGGGGAGCTGTTTTTT.

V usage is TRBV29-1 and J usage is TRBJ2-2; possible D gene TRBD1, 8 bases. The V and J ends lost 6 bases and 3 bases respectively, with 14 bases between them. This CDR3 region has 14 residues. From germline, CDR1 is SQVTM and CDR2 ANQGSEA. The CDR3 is CSVAQGGDTGELFF. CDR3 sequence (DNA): TGCAGCGTCGCACAGGGGGGGGACACCGGGGAGCTGTTTTTT.

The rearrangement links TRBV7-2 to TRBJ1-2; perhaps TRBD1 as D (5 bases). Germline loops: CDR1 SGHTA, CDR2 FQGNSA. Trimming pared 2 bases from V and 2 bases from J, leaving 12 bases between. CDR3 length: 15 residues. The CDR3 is CASSLSGGENYGYTF. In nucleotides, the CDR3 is TGTGCCAGCAGCTTAAGCGGGGGTGAGAACTATGGCTACACCTTC.